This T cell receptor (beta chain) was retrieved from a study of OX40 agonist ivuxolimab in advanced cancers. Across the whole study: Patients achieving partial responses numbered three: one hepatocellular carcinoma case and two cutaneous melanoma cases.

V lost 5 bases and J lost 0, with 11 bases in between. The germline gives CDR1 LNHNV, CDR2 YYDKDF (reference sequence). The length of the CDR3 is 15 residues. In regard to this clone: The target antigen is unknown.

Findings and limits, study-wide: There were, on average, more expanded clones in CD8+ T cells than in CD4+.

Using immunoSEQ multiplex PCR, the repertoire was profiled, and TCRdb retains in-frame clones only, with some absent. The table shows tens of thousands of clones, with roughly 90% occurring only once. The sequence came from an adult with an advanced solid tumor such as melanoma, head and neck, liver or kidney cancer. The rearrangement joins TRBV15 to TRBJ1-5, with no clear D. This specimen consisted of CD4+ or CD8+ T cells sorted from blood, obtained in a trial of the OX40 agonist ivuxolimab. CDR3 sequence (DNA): TGTGCCACCAGCGCAATACAAGATAGCAATCAGCCCCAGCATTTT. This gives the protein CATSAIQDSNQPQHF.